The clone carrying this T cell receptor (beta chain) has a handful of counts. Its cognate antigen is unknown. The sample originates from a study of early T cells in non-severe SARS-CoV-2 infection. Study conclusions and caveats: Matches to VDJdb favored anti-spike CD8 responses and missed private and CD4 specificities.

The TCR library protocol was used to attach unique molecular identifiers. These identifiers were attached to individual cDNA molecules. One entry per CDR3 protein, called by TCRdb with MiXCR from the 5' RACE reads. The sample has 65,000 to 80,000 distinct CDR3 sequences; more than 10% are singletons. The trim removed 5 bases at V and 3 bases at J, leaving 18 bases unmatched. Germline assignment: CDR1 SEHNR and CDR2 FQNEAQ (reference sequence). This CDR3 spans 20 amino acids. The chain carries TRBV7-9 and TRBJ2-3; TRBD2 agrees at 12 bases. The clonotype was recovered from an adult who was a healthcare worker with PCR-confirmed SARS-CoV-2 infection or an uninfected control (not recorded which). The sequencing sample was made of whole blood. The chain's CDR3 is CASSPQGWLAGGPNTDTQYF. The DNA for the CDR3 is TGTGCCAGCAGCCCTCAGGGGTGGCTAGCGGGGGGGCCGAATACAGATACGCAGTATTTT.